This TCR beta chain was observed in a study of control samples from healthy donors and cancer patients. Sequencing used immunoSEQ multiplex PCR; TCRdb keeps in-frame clones, though not all of them. The sample lists approximately 180,000 clones, approximately 94% occurring once. From germline, CDR1 is MNHEY and CDR2 SMNVEV (reference sequence). The CDR3 is 16 residues long. Trimming removed 5 bases from V and 9 bases from J, with 23 bases in between. The chain is built from TRBV27 and TRBJ2-1, with D possibly being TRBD1 or TRBD2 (6 bases each). The receptor's source is a woman aged 18-35 years in good health. Sequenced input: blood. The CDR3 nucleotides are TGTGCCAGCAGTCTTGAGGGGGGCACGGGTCGGAGTGAGCAGTTCTTC. Translation: CASSLEGGTGRSEQFF.